The 17 T cell receptor beta chains below all came from one sample that was sequenced in a study of blood T cell repertoires in COVID-19. Repertoires were generated with immunoSEQ multiplex PCR, while TCRdb's copy carries only in-frame clones and drops some. The sample includes fewer than 300,000 clones, 88% of them seen just once. Sequencing was performed on peripheral blood. All receptors derive from a man in his sixties who had recovered from COVID-19.

The chain recombines TRBV12-5 with TRBJ2-7; 8 bases are a match to TRBD1. J was trimmed by 0 bases and V by 1 base; bases with no gene match: 8. The CDR3 consists of 17 residues. Germline V gene data show CDR1 as LGHNT and CDR2 as FRNRAP. The CDR3: CASGLASGTGDSYEQYF. CDR3 nucleotides: TGTGCTAGTGGTTTGGCGTCCGGGACAGGAGACTCCTACGAGCAGTACTTC.

V is TRBV6-5 and J is TRBJ1-1, with 7 bases matching TRBD1. The CDR3 spans 14 residues. The V gene end was trimmed by 6 bases and the J gene end by 4 bases; junction bases not matched to a gene: 8. Germline CDR1 and CDR2: MNHEY and SVGAGI. The CDR3 spells CASSPGTVATEAFF. The CDR3 DNA follows: TGTGCCAGCAGCCCCGGGACAGTAGCCACTGAAGCTTTCTTT.

The chain employs TRBV5-1 and TRBJ1-2; 9 positions match TRBD1. This CDR3 spans 16 amino acids. Germline V gene lookup returns CDR1 SGHRS and CDR2 YFSETQ. V dropped 4 bases and J dropped 2; count of bases not matched to a gene: 9. In nucleotides, the CDR3 is TGCGCCAGCAGCGGGGGACAGGGAGGAGGAAACTATGGCTACACCTTC. It translates to CASSGGQGGGNYGYTF. Complete variable domain (other parts from reference TRBV5-1 and TRBJ1-2): KAGVTQTPRYLIKTRGQQVTLSCSPISGHRSVSWYQQTPGQGLQFLFEYFSETQRNKGNFPGRFSGRQFSNSRSEMNVSTLELGDSALYLCASSGGQGGGNYGYTFGSGTRLTVV.

The CDR3 region has the DNA TGCAGCGTCCCGGGACTAGCGGGGGGGCTCGGTTCAGAGACCCAGTACTTC. This gives the protein CSVPGLAGGLGSETQYF. The V call is TRBV29-1, the J call TRBJ2-5; 16 positions match TRBD2. CDR1 is SQVTM, CDR2 ANQGSEA, per germline. The CDR3 length is 17 residues. Trimming took 6 bases from V and 4 from J; bases not matched to a gene: 11.

The chain links TRBV2 to TRBJ1-5, with a possible D match to TRBD1 (6 bases). The germline V gene has CDR1 SNHLY and CDR2 FYNNEI. The CDR3 is 14 amino acids. V lost 6 bases and J lost 6, with 15 bases in between. The CDR3 region has the DNA TGTGCCAGCAGCCAAGGGGGGGTTGTTCAGCCCCAGCATTTT. Its protein is CASSQGGVVQPQHF.

The chain links TRBV11-1 to TRBJ1-2; 7 bases agree with TRBD1. The trim removed 5 bases at V and 3 bases at J, leaving 6 bases unmatched. The length of the CDR3 is 14 residues. Germline V gene sequence: CDR1 SGHAT, CDR2 FQDESV (reference sequence). CDR3 DNA: TGTGCCAGCAGCCTTACAGGGGTGGACTATGGCTACACCTTC. As protein: CASSLTGVDYGYTF. Together with reference TRBV11-1 and TRBJ1-2, the CDR3 gives the full variable domain: EAEVAQSPRYKITEKSQAVAFWCDPISGHATLYWYRQILGQGPELLVQFQDESVVDDSQLPKDRFSAERLKGVDSTLKIQPAELGDSAMYLCASSLTGVDYGYTFGSGTRLTVV.

V and J are TRBV19 and TRBJ1-5, with 10 positions matching TRBD1. The CDR3 contains 17 residues. V lost 8 bases to trimming and J lost 0 bases; unmatched junction nucleotides: 10. The germline gives CDR1 LNHDA, CDR2 SQIVND (reference sequence). The chain's CDR3 is CASAGDRGTVSNQPQHF. CDR3 coding DNA: TGTGCCAGTGCAGGGGACAGGGGAACTGTTAGCAATCAGCCCCAGCATTTT.

J is TRBJ2-5 and V is TRBV4-1; weak D call: TRBD1 (6 bases). The CDR3 spans 16 residues. Germline-derived CDR1 and CDR2 are MGHRA and YSYEKL. Trimming left V 4 bases short and J 7 bases short, with 22 bases between. The CDR3 region is CASSRPLQGRRVTQYF. For the CDR3, the DNA is TGCGCCAGCAGCCGCCCCCTCCAGGGGCGGCGGGTGACCCAGTACTTC.

This sequence joins TRBV2 and TRBJ2-7; D uncertain. This CDR3 has 13 amino acids. Looked up from germline, CDR1 is SNHLY and CDR2 is FYNNEI. V lost 6 bases, J lost 2 bases, and 11 bases lay in between. The chain's CDR3 is CASRRLITYEQYF. As DNA, the CDR3 is TGTGCCAGCAGGAGACTGATTACCTACGAGCAGTACTTC.

This chain joins TRBV23-1 and TRBJ2-7; 8 bases are a match to TRBD2. TRBV23-1 is flagged as an ORF with uncertain function. J was trimmed by 3 bases and V by 4 bases; bases with no gene match: 20. This CDR3 has 19 amino acids. The CDR3 is CASSPLGLAPEGVFYEQYF. CDR3 nucleotides: TGCGCCAGCAGTCCCCTAGGACTAGCTCCCGAGGGGGTTTTCTACGAGCAGTACTTC.

V usage is TRBV27 and J usage is TRBJ2-7; D unclear. The CDR3 sequence is 14 residues long. Trimming stripped 0 bases from V and 0 bases from J, with 6 bases between. Germline V gives CDR1 MNHEY, CDR2 SMNVEV (reference sequence). The CDR3 DNA follows: TGTGCCAGCAGTTTATCCCTCCCCTCCTACGAGCAGTACTTC. Amino acid sequence: CASSLSLPSYEQYF.

V gene TRBV5-1 combines with J gene TRBJ2-3, with D unclear. There are 13 residues in the CDR3. The V end was cut by 5 bases, the J end by 1 base, with 8 bases between. Per the germline V gene, CDR1 is SGHRS and CDR2 is YFSETQ. CDR3 sequence: CASRPQGTDTQYF. Here the CDR3 DNA reads TGCGCCAGCAGACCCCAGGGCACAGATACGCAGTATTTT.

The V and J genes are TRBV4-1 and TRBJ1-1; D remains unclear. Trimming removed 4 bases from V and 3 bases from J, with 15 bases in between. This CDR3 comprises 15 residues. Germline V gene sequence: CDR1 MGHRA, CDR2 YSYEKL. The CDR3 region has the DNA TGCGCCAGCAGCCTTAGGGAGTTTGTGGACACTGAAGCTTTCTTT. This translates into CASSLREFVDTEAFF.

This chain links TRBV19 with TRBJ2-6, with D possibly matching TRBD1 (5 bases). V dropped 2 bases and J dropped 0 bases, with 8 bases sitting between them. In germline, CDR1 is LNHDA, CDR2 SQIVND (reference sequence). The CDR3 loop spans 16 amino acids. This CDR3 reads CASSIRGGSGANVLTF. CDR3 bases: TGTGCCAGTAGTATAAGGGGCGGCTCTGGGGCCAACGTCCTGACTTTC.

This clone was picked up a small number of times. The V gene is TRBV3-1 (or the pseudogene TRBV3-2), the J gene TRBJ1-6; the match to TRBD1 covers 7 bases. CDR1 is LGHDT, CDR2 YNNKEL, per germline (reference sequence). The CDR3 runs to 17 residues. With V trimmed by 0 bases and J by 1 base, 3 bases remained unmatched. This CDR3 reads CASSQDHRGSYNSPLHF. The CDR3 DNA is TGTGCCAGCAGCCAAGATCACAGGGGTTCCTATAATTCACCCCTCCACTTT.

This sequence joins TRBV10-1 and TRBJ1-1; 7 positions agree with TRBD1. The CDR3 has 18 amino acids. The germline gives CDR1 WNHNN, CDR2 SYGVQD (reference sequence). J lost 1 base, V lost 4 bases, and 15 bases had no gene match. CDR3 region: CASSAPPSRDSQNTEAFF. The CDR3 coding sequence is TGCGCCAGCAGTGCACCCCCATCCCGGGACAGCCAGAACACTGAAGCTTTCTTT.

V usage is TRBV19 and J usage is TRBJ2-2; TRBD2 aligns across 10 bases. Germline loops: CDR1 LNHDA, CDR2 SQIVND (reference sequence). After removal of 4 bases from V and 0 bases from J, the junction contained 11 bases not matched to a gene. The CDR3 consists of 19 residues. DNA of the CDR3: TGTGCCAGTAGTAATAGGGAGGCTAGCGGGGGCGCGAACACCGGGGAGCTGTTTTTT. Amino acid sequence: CASSNREASGGANTGELFF.